This T cell receptor beta chain emerged from a study of PD-1 blockade in classical Hodgkin lymphoma (TCRdb year 2020). About the investigation overall: Nivolumab dosing was 3 mg/kg intravenously every 2 weeks, continuing until either disease progression or unacceptable toxicity. The study used CyTOF and TCR beta sequencing to define a peripheral blood immune signature of response to PD-1 blockade in classical Hodgkin lymphoma. Results the study describes overall, beyond this receptor: Baseline TCR diversity was reported to be lower in newly diagnosed patients than in healthy donors, and even lower in relapsed/refractory patients. Only a single clinical trial cohort was studied, and what caused the repertoire differences, possibly disease activity or prior therapy, remained undefined. Trial patients with a complete response had baseline diversity similar to that of newly diagnosed patients, while partial responders and progressors had significantly lower diversity. By C4D1, a significant rise was seen in CD4+ TCR diversity but not in CD8+ TCR diversity (p=0.0027 vs p=0.16), and the rise was most apparent among complete responders (p=0.02). Patients starting nivolumab less than 1 year after ASCT had lower diversity and were excluded from later analyses to avoid confounding by immune reconstitution.

The time point label on this specimen signifies: cycle 4 day 1 (C4D1), after around six weeks of nivolumab. Every trial patient had relapsed following autologous stem cell transplantation, and prior brentuximab vedotin exposure was what differed among cohorts A, B and C. Using a Miltenyi CD4+ T cell isolation kit, CD4+ T cells were purified from thawed PBMCs through magnetic negative selection. The trial cohort included 45 to 65 patients with relapsed/refractory classical Hodgkin lymphoma, and each patient had a best overall response of complete response, partial response or progressive disease. In the multi-cohort phase II CheckMate 205 trial, trial patients received single-agent nivolumab. Best overall response was determined by an independent review committee according to the 2007 International Working Group response criteria. Trial PBMCs were collected immediately before nivolumab initiation (C1D1) and during therapy at cycle 2 day 1 and cycle 4 day 1. After peripheral blood was drawn into 8 mL Vacutainer Cell Preparation Tubes, PBMCs were isolated by centrifugation and then cryopreserved. Purified CD4+ and CD8+ fractions were prepared only for cases where an additional PBMC sample was available. Magnetically labelled cells were removed on LS columns in a quadroMACS separator, and the flow-through was collected as the purified fraction.

The Qiagen DNeasy kit was used to extract genomic DNA from unsorted PBMCs and from the negatively selected CD4+ and CD8+ fractions. Amplification of TCR beta CDR3 regions was done by immunoSEQ multiplex PCR with primers that anneal to V and J segments. A synthetic immune receptor repertoire was used to minimize amplification bias, and any residual bias was removed computationally once sequencing was done. In the source study's methods: Repertoire diversity was quantified as the Shannon entropy index using custom Python scripts. Unsorted, CD4+ and CD8+ repertoires were analyzed separately, except in combined analyses where CD4+ and CD8+ sequences were merged in silico. A clone counted as expanded when the clone's frequency after treatment rose at least 2-fold relative to C1D1, and clones undetected at baseline were given a pseudocount of 0.5. Clones with 0 or 1 copy at C1D1 were defined as singleton clones, while clones with 2 or more copies were defined as non-singleton clones. Clones expanded in unsorted samples were assigned a CD4+, CD8+ or unknown annotation through matching of protein sequences in sorted samples from the same patient. Wilcoxon tests on paired samples were used to test diversity changes from C1D1 to C4D1. TCRdb re-hosts the immuneACCESS table, in-frame sequences only. Its copies lack some clones; in the studies checked, an unresolved V gene accounts for under half of them, and the cause for the rest is not known. Clonal size and the V and J genes are those of that table, whereas D and trimming came from the DNA. Recorded for this sample are around 30,000 clones; around 83% of them occurred a single time. Together, the top ten hold approximately 0.45% of the sample.

After removal of 1 base from V and 3 bases from J, the junction retains 13 bases not matched to a gene. Taken from the germline V gene (reference sequence), the CDR1 and CDR2 loops are LNHNV and YYDKDF. The CDR3 goes from the cysteine to the phenylalanine over 19 residues. Of all the DNA, just the CDR3 is kept, 57 bases in frame from base 1. A word on this clone: Its antigen has not been determined. No base-level quality is on record; no much larger clone is a single base apart.

The receptor was derived from a human donor with classical Hodgkin lymphoma. The starting material was CD4+ T cells from blood, obtained before the fourth cycle of nivolumab. In this chain, TRBV15 is recombined with TRBJ2-1; the junction holds 9 bases that match TRBD2. The sequenced DNA is TGTGCCACCAGCAGAGGTGTCGGGACTAGCTCCCCGAACTACAATGAGCAGTTCTTC. This codes for CATSRGVGTSSPNYNEQFF. Reference TRBV15 and TRBJ2-1 genes cover what lies past the CDR3, so the full variable domain is DAMVIQNPRYQVTQFGKPVTLSCSQTLNHNVMYWYQQKSSQAPKLLFHYYDKDFNNEADTPDNFQSRRPNTSFCFLDIRSPGLGDTAMYLCATSRGVGTSSPNYNEQFFGPGTRLTVL.